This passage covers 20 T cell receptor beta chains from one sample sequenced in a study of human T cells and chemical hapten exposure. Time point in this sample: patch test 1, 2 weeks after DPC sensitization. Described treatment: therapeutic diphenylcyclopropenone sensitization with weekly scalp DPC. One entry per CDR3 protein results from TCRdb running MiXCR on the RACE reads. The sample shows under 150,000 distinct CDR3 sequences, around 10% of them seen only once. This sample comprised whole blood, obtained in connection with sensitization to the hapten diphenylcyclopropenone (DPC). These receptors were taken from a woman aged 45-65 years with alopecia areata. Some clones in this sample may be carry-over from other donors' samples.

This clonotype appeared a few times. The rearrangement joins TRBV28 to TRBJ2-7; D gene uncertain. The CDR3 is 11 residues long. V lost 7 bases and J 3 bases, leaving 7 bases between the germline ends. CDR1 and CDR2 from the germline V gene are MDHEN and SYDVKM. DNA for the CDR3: TGTGCCAGCACGCAGCACTACGAGCAGTACTTC. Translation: CASTQHYEQYF.

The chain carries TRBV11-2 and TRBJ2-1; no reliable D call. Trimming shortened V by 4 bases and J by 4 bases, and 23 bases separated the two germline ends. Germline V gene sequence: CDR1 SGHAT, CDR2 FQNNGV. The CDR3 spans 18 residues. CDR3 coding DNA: TGTGCCAGCAGCTCGATCGGTAGTATACGGAATTCATACAATGAGCAGTTCTTC. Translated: CASSSIGSIRNSYNEQFF.

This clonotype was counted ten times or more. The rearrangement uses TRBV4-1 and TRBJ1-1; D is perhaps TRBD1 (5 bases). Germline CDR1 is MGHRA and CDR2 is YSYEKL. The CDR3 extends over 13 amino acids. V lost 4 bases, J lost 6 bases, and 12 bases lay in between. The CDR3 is CASSRGGAAEAFF. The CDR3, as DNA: TGCGCCAGCAGCCGAGGCGGGGCTGCTGAAGCTTTCTTT.

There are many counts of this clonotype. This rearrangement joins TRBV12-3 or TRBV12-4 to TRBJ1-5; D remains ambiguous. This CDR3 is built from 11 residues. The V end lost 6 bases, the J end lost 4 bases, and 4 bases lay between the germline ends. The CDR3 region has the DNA TGTGCCAGCAGCTATAATCAGCCCCAGCATTTT. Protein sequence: CASSYNQPQHF.

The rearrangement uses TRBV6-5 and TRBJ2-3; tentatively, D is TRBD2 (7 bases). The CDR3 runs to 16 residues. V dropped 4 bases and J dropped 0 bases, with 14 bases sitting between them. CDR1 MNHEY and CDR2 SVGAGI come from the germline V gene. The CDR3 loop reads CASSSRGRGSTDTQYF. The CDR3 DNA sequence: TGTGCCAGCAGTTCGAGGGGGAGGGGGAGCACAGATACGCAGTATTTT.

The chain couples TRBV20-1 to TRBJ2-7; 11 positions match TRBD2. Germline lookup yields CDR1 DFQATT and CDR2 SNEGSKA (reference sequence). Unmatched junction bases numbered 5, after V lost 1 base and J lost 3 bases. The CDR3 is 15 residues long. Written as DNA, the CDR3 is TGCAGTGCTAGAGTAGCGGGAGGGGGGCGCTACGAGCAGTACTTC. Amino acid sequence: CSARVAGGGRYEQYF.

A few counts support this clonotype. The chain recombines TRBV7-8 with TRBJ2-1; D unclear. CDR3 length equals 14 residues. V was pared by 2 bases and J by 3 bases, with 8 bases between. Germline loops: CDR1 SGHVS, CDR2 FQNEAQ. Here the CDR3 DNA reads TGTGCCAGCAGCTTATTGGCAGTCTACAATGAGCAGTTCTTC. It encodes CASSLLAVYNEQFF.

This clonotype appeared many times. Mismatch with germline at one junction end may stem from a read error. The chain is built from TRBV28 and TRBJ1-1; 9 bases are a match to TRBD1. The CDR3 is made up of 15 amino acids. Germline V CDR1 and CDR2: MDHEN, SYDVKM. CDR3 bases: TGTGCCAGCAGTTTAGGGGGGACAGGGAACGCTGAAGCTTTCTTT. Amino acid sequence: CASSLGGTGNAEAFF.

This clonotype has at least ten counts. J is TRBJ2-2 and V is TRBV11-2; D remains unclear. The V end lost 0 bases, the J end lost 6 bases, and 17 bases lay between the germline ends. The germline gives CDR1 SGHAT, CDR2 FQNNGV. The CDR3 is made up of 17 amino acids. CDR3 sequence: CASSLDSLVLPPGELFF. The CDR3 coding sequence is TGTGCCAGCAGCTTAGATTCGTTGGTCCTACCTCCCGGGGAGCTGTTTTTT.

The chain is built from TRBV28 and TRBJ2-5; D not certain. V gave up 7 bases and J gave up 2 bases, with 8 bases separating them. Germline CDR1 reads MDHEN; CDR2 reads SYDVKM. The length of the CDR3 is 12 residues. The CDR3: CASKVAQETQYF. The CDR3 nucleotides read TGTGCCAGCAAGGTTGCACAAGAGACCCAGTACTTC.

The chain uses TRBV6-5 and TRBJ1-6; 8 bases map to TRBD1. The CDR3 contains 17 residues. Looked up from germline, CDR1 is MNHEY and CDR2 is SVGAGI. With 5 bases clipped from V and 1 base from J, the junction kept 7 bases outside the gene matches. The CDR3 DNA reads TGTGCCAGCAGTACGGGGACAGGAAGATCCTATAATTCACCCCTCCACTTT. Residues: CASSTGTGRSYNSPLHF.

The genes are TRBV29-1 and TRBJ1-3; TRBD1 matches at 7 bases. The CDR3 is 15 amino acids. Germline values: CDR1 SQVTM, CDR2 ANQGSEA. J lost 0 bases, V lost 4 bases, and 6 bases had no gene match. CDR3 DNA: TGCAGCGTTGTTACAGGGGTTGACTCTGGAAACACCATATATTTT. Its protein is CSVVTGVDSGNTIYF.

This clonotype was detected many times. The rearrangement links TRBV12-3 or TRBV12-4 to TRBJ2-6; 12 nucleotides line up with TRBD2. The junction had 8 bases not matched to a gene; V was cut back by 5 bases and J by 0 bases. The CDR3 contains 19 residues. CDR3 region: CASSPRTSGDTSGANVLTF. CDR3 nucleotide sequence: TGTGCCAGCAGTCCTCGGACTAGCGGGGATACCTCTGGGGCCAACGTCCTGACTTTC.

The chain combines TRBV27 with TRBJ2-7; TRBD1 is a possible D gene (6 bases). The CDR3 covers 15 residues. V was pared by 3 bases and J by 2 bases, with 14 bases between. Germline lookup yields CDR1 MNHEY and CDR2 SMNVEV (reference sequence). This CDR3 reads CASSFTDRPAYEQYF. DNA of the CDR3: TGTGCCAGCAGTTTCACCGACAGGCCAGCCTACGAGCAGTACTTC.

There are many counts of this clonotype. The CDR3 reads CASRSGTGGNIQYF. CDR3 bases: TGTGCCAGCAGATCCGGGACAGGGGGTAACATTCAGTACTTC. This chain connects TRBV6-2 or TRBV6-3 to TRBJ2-4; TRBD1 aligns across 11 bases. Germline assignment: CDR1 MNHEY and CDR2 SVGEGT. V dropped 6 bases and J dropped 7; count of bases not matched to a gene: 5. This CDR3 is 14 amino acids long.

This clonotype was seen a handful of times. The CDR3 spells CAGSASGFYEQYF. CDR3 in DNA: TGCGCCGGGTCGGCGAGCGGGTTCTACGAGCAGTACTTC. This rearrangement joins TRBV10-2 to TRBJ2-7; tentative D call: TRBD2 (6 bases). Trimming pared 11 bases from V and 3 bases from J, leaving 17 bases between. This CDR3 region has 13 residues. Germline V lookup: CDR1 WSHSY, CDR2 SAAADI.

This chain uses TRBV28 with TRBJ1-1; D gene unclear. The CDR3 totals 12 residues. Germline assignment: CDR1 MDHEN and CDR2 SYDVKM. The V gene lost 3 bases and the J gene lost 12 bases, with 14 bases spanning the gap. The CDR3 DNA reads TGTGCCAGCAGTTTTCCCCCTTACCGTTCTTTCTTT. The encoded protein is CASSFPPYRSFF.

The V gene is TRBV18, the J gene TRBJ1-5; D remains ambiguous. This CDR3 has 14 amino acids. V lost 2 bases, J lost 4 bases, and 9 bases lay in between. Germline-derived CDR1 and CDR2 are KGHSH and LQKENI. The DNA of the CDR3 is TGTGCCAGCTCACCATCCACAAAGAATCAGCCCCAGCATTTT. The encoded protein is CASSPSTKNQPQHF.

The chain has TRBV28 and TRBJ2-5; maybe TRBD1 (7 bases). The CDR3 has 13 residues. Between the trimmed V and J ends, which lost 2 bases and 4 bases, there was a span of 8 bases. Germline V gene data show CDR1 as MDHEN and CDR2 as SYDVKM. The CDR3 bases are TGTGCCAGCAGTTTACAGGGGGGAGAGACCCAGTACTTC. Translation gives CASSLQGGETQYF.

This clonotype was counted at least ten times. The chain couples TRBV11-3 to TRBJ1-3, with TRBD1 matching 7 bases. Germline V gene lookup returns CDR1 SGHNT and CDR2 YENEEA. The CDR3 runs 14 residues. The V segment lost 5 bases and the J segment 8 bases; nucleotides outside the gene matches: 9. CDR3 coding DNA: TGTGCCAGCAGCCCCCTCCGACAGGGATACACCATATATTTT. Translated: CASSPLRQGYTIYF.